The clone carrying this T cell receptor (beta chain) was picked up a small number of times. The data were obtained in a study of blood T cell repertoires in COVID-19. The Seattle site enrolled patients during active infection and followed them longitudinally. The method was immunoSEQ multiplex PCR; TCRdb's version includes in-frame clones alone and lacks a portion of them. Here the sample spans fewer than 300,000 clones, 80% to 85% being singletons. J gave up 5 bases and V 0 bases, and 7 bases lay outside the gene matches. Germline CDR1 MNHEY, CDR2 SMNVEV (reference sequence). This CDR3 has 16 amino acids.

V gene TRBV27 combines with J gene TRBJ1-1; 9 bases fit TRBD1. This clonotype was sampled from a person aged 70 to 79 with COVID-19, enrolled during active disease. The sequencing sample was made of peripheral blood. The CDR3 region is CASSLSKWDRVTEAFF. The CDR3 nucleotides read TGTGCCAGCAGTTTATCGAAATGGGACAGGGTTACTGAAGCTTTCTTT.